This T cell receptor (beta chain) was captured in a study of T cell responses to AZD1222 COVID-19 vaccine. Profiling relied on immunoSEQ multiplex PCR, and the TCRdb table lists in-frame clones only, not all of them. Found here are about 92,000 clones, 65% to 90% of them singletons; the top ten hold roughly 10%. This CDR3 contains 16 residues. V lost 2 bases and J lost 7; bases outside the gene matches: 8. Germline V gene sequence: CDR1 SGHTA, CDR2 FQGNSA. Sample: peripheral blood, taken on day 0 of AZD1222 vaccination. This chain joins TRBV7-2 and TRBJ1-5; 10 nucleotides match TRBD1. The receptor comes from an adult in good health. The DNA for the CDR3 is TGTGCCAGCAGCTTATCAGGGACAGGGGTGGGACAGCCCCAGCATTTT. Amino acids: CASSLSGTGVGQPQHF.